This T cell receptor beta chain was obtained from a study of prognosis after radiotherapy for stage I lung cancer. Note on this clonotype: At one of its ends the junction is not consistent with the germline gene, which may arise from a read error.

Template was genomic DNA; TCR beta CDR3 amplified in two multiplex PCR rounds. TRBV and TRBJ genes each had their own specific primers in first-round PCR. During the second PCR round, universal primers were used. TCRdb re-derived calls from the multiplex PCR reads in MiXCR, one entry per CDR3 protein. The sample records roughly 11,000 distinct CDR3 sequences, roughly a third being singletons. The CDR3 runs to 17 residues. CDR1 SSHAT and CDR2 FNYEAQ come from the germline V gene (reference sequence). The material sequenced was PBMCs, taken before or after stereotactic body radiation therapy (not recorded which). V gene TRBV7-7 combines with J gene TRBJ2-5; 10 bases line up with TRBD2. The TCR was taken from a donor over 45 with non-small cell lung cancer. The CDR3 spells CASSASTSGVLQETQYF. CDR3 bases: TGTGCTAGCAGCGCCTCCACTAGCGGGGTCCTCCAAGAGACCCAGTACTTC.